This T cell receptor (beta chain) stems from a study of radiotherapy plus CTLA-4 blockade in lung cancer. Profiling relied on immunoSEQ multiplex PCR, and the TCRdb table lists in-frame clones only, not all of them. The sample gives about 57,000 clones, approximately 79% of which show up once; around 17% is in the top ten. Germline V gene data show CDR1 as MNHEY and CDR2 as SVGAGI. The CDR3 is 15 residues long. With 4 bases removed from V and 0 bases from J, the gap between germline ends came to 10 bases. Study observations and caveats: In blood, after radiotherapy plus ipilimumab, tumor-derived TCR clones expanded.

On this clone itself: Its antigen is as yet unknown.

This receptor was obtained from a human donor with non-small cell lung cancer who had a complete response to radiotherapy plus ipilimumab. Sample: peripheral blood, taken from a patient treated with radiotherapy plus ipilimumab. The gene calls are TRBV6-5 and TRBJ1-3; weak D call: TRBD1 (5 bases). The CDR3 here is CASSLDSVSGNTIYF. CDR3 nucleotides: TGTGCCAGCAGTTTAGACAGCGTCTCTGGAAACACCATATATTTT.